These 29 T cell receptor beta chains came from one sample sequenced in a study of read filtering for tumor transcriptome and immune sequencing. This library used about 400 ng RNA and molecular barcoded adaptors spanning alpha/delta and beta/gamma chains. TCRdb analysed the reads with MiXCR anew, one entry per CDR3 protein. The data hold 90,000 to 95,000 distinct CDR3 sequences, with 20% to 25% observed a single time. The sample consisted of a population of CD138-negative cells sorted from bone marrow. These receptors all come from a donor at least 40 years old with multiple myeloma.

This clonotype has ten or more counts. The rearrangement links TRBV5-1 to TRBJ2-3; no reliable D call. The germline V gene has CDR1 SGHRS and CDR2 YFSETQ. The CDR3 totals 15 residues. Trimming removed 2 bases at V and 0 bases at J, with 10 bases between. Here the CDR3 reads CASSFGNPSTDTQYF. DNA for the CDR3: TGCGCCAGCAGCTTCGGAAATCCTAGCACAGATACGCAGTATTTT.

This clonotype was seen at least ten times. The chain is built from TRBV11-2 and TRBJ2-6, with D uncertain. The CDR3 loop spans 15 amino acids. V lost 5 bases and J 4 bases, leaving 12 bases between the germline ends. Germline values: CDR1 SGHAT, CDR2 FQNNGV. CDR3 region: CASSPRLFGANVLTF. In DNA, the CDR3 is TGTGCCAGCAGCCCCCGTTTATTCGGGGCCAACGTCCTGACTTTC.

Notes on this clonotype: A much larger clone lies a single base off, so this may be a read error. The CDR3 spells CASSHRSLGPIYEQYF. The DNA for the CDR3 is TGTGCCAGCAGCCATCGGAGTCTAGGGCCGATCTACGAGCAGTACTTC. V is TRBV3-1 and J is TRBJ2-7; D unclear. The CDR3 is 16 residues long. Germline values: CDR1 LGHDT, CDR2 YNNKEL (reference sequence). The ends were cut back, 3 bases at V and 3 bases at J, with 18 bases in the middle.

This rearrangement joins TRBV2 to TRBJ2-5; TRBD2 matches 8 bases. Germline V CDR1 and CDR2: SNHLY, FYNNEI. The CDR3 has 15 amino acids. With 6 bases clipped from V and 2 bases from J, the junction kept 8 bases outside the gene matches. The CDR3 region is CASRDGGAGQETQYF. CDR3 sequence (DNA): TGTGCCAGCAGGGACGGGGGGGCCGGGCAAGAGACCCAGTACTTC.

In its sample, this clonotype was seen many times. The rearrangement links TRBV12-3 or TRBV12-4 to TRBJ1-2; D not resolved. CDR3 size: 10 residues. V lost 6 bases and J 13 bases, leaving 12 bases between the germline ends. CDR3 protein: CASSREVSTF. As DNA, the CDR3 is TGTGCCAGCAGCCGGGAAGTCTCCACCTTC.

About this clonotype: A far bigger clonotype differs at one base, so this is likely a read error. The chain joins TRBV7-8 to TRBJ1-1, with TRBD1 as a possible D gene (6 bases). The CDR3 is made up of 13 amino acids. Germline CDR1 is SGHVS and CDR2 is FQNEAQ. CDR3 amino acids: CTSSLGTLTEAFF. CDR3 coding DNA: TGTACCAGCAGCTTAGGGACACTCACTGAAGCTTTCTTT.

This clonotype was counted between two and nine times. J is TRBJ1-1 and V is TRBV4-2, with D possibly being TRBD1 (6 bases). The V and J ends lost 0 bases and 5 bases respectively, with 13 bases between them. Per germline, CDR1 LGHNA and CDR2 YNFKEQ. This CDR3 comprises 15 residues. Here the CDR3 reads CASSQDGGRGTEAFF. The DNA of the CDR3 is TGTGCCAGCAGCCAAGATGGGGGGCGAGGGACTGAAGCTTTCTTT.

Note on this clonotype: At one end, the junction sequence differs from germline, possibly due to a read error. The chain couples TRBV9 to TRBJ2-7; TRBD1 or TRBD2 may be the D gene (5 bases each). The germline V gene encodes CDR1 SGDLS and CDR2 YYNGEE. CDR3 length: 15 residues. CDR3 amino acids: CVSSPSTGPSYEQYF. CDR3 nucleotides: TGTGTCAGCAGCCCCTCTACGGGACCGTCATACGAGCAGTACTTC.

This clonotype was detected ten times or more. The genes are TRBV7-9 and TRBJ1-4; D is unresolved. The CDR3 covers 12 residues. Germline V gene lookup returns CDR1 SEHNR and CDR2 FQNEAQ (reference sequence). Deletions cut 4 bases from V and 8 bases from J, with 8 bases between. The CDR3 sequence: CASSSNREKLFF. CDR3 DNA: TGTGCCAGCAGCTCCAATAGGGAAAAACTGTTTTTT. Together with reference TRBV7-9 and TRBJ1-4, the CDR3 gives the full variable domain: DTGVSQNPRHKITKRGQNVTFRCDPISEHNRLYWYRQTLGQGPEFLTYFQNEAQLEKSRLLSDRFSAERPKGSFSTLEIQRTEQGDSAMYLCASSSNREKLFFGSGTQLSVL.

With respect to this clonotype: Mismatch with germline at one junction end may stem from a read error. The J gene is TRBJ2-7, the V gene TRBV4-2, with TRBD1 matching 8 bases. This CDR3 has 15 amino acids. Germline V lookup: CDR1 LGHNA, CDR2 YNFKEQ. The DNA for the CDR3 is TGTACCAGCAGCCCTGGACAGGGAATATCCTACGAGCAGTACTTC. Its translation: CTSSPGQGISYEQYF.

The sample holds many counts of this clonotype. This chain links TRBV7-3 with TRBJ2-1; 12 bases are a match to TRBD2. From germline, CDR1 is SGHTA and CDR2 FQGTGA. Losses at the gene ends were 5 bases for V and 5 bases for J; bases not matched to a gene: 4. This CDR3 spans 15 amino acids. This CDR3 reads CASSQTSGGNNEQFF. In DNA, the CDR3 is TGTGCCAGCAGCCAGACTAGCGGGGGAAACAATGAGCAGTTCTTC.

In its sample, this clonotype was seen many times. This chain links TRBV4-2 with TRBJ1-1; a weak D match, TRBD1 (5 bases). V shed 0 bases and J shed 11 bases, with 19 bases lying between them. Per the germline V gene, CDR1 is LGHNA and CDR2 is YNFKEQ. This CDR3 has 15 amino acids. The CDR3 DNA follows: TGTGCCAGCAGCCAAGATCCTGGGGCCCACCTGGGCGCTTTCTTT. Residues: CASSQDPGAHLGAFF.

This clonotype was counted many times. The V call is TRBV28, the J call TRBJ2-2, with D perhaps TRBD2 (6 bases). The CDR3 runs to 12 residues. Germline V CDR1 and CDR2: MDHEN, SYDVKM. CDR3: CGTGDNTGELFF. In DNA form, the CDR3 reads TGTGGGACGGGAGATAACACCGGGGAGCTGTTTTTT.

With respect to this clonotype: Given a much more abundant clone one base away, this may be a read error. The V gene is TRBV5-1, the J gene TRBJ2-2; D call uncertain. Germline assignment: CDR1 SGHRS and CDR2 YFSETQ. The V end was cut by 7 bases, the J end by 10 bases, with 14 bases between. The CDR3 is 12 amino acids. The CDR3 sequence: CASHPEAEELFF. The CDR3 DNA reads TGCGCCAGCCATCCCGAAGCCGAGGAGCTGTTTTTT.

In its sample, this clonotype was seen many times. CDR3 DNA: TGTGCCAGCAGCTCTGACAGATCAGCTAGCACAGATACGCAGTATTTT. Translating gives CASSSDRSASTDTQYF. V is TRBV7-2 and J is TRBJ2-3; D perhaps matches TRBD1 (5 bases). Trimming took 4 bases from V and 0 from J, leaving 14 bases between them. Germline CDR1 reads SGHTA; CDR2 reads FQGNSA. CDR3 length: 16 residues.

This clonotype was detected ten times or more. This chain links TRBV7-9 with TRBJ2-1, with 7 bases matching TRBD1. Germline CDR1 is SEHNR and CDR2 is FQNEAQ (reference sequence). V lost 5 bases and J lost 7; bases outside the gene matches: 11. The CDR3 covers 15 residues. Written as DNA, the CDR3 is TGTGCCAGCAGCCCTAACAGGGGCGGACAGAATGAGCAGTTCTTC. This codes for CASSPNRGGQNEQFF.

This clonotype appeared a few times. The gene calls are TRBV6-2 or TRBV6-3 and TRBJ2-3, with TRBD2 as a possible D gene (7 bases). The CDR3 is 14 amino acids. V lost 2 bases, J lost 4 bases, and 10 bases lay in between. Germline V gene sequence: CDR1 MNHEY, CDR2 SVGEGT. CDR3 protein: CASSYGGAADTQYF. The CDR3 DNA sequence: TGTGCCAGCAGTTACGGGGGGGCCGCAGATACGCAGTATTTT.

In this sample, this clonotype turned up many times. DNA of the CDR3: TGTGCCAGCAGTACAGGGACGAGGGGCAATCAGCCCCAGCATTTT. Translated: CASSTGTRGNQPQHF. The rearrangement uses TRBV12-3 or TRBV12-4 and TRBJ1-5; D possibly corresponds to TRBD1 (6 bases). The CDR3 loop spans 15 amino acids. V lost 5 bases, J lost 2 bases, and 13 bases lay in between.

The rearrangement joins TRBV29-1 to TRBJ2-7; 9 positions match TRBD2. Germline V gene sequence: CDR1 SQVTM, CDR2 ANQGSEA. CDR3 size: 15 residues. Trimming removed 7 bases from V and 7 bases from J; junction bases left unmatched: 17. CDR3: CSARTGLAGPREQYF. In DNA form, the CDR3 reads TGCAGCGCCAGAACGGGTCTAGCGGGGCCCAGGGAGCAGTACTTC.

This clonotype turned up a few times. The rearrangement links TRBV19 to TRBJ2-7, with D perhaps TRBD1 (6 bases). Germline assignment: CDR1 LNHDA and CDR2 SQIVND (reference sequence). V was trimmed by 9 bases and J by 1 base, leaving 10 bases between them. The CDR3 totals 12 residues. CDR3 sequence: CASRDTSYEQYF. The CDR3 bases are TGTGCCAGCCGGGACACTTCCTACGAGCAGTACTTC.

This clonotype was observed many times. The chain uses TRBV28 and TRBJ2-5; 8 nucleotides line up with TRBD1. This CDR3 region has 15 residues. Unmatched junction bases numbered 8, after V lost 1 base and J lost 7 bases. Germline values: CDR1 MDHEN, CDR2 SYDVKM. Here the CDR3 reads CASSLSDRAGGTQYF. CDR3 bases: TGTGCCAGCAGTTTATCGGACAGGGCCGGGGGGACCCAGTACTTC.

This clonotype was recorded at least ten times. The rearrangement uses TRBV29-1 and TRBJ2-5, with D possibly being TRBD1 (5 bases). The CDR3 consists of 12 residues. Per germline, CDR1 SQVTM and CDR2 ANQGSEA. Trimming removed 7 bases from V and 1 base from J, with 10 bases in between. The CDR3 bases are TGCAGCGGCCGGACATTCCAAGAGACCCAGTACTTC. Translated: CSGRTFQETQYF.

In this sample, this clonotype turned up many times. This chain connects TRBV9 to TRBJ2-3; 9 bases line up with TRBD2. CDR1 and CDR2 from the germline V gene are SGDLS and YYNGEE. The length of the CDR3 is 15 residues. The junction had 5 bases not matched to a gene; V was cut back by 4 bases and J by 2 bases. CDR3 sequence (DNA): TGTGCCAGCAGCACGATAGCGGGGGTCACAGATACGCAGTATTTT. It translates to CASSTIAGVTDTQYF.

As regards this clonotype: With a much larger clone just one base away, this may be a read error. V gene TRBV7-9 combines with J gene TRBJ2-2, with D possibly matching TRBD1 (6 bases). CDR3 length: 15 residues. Germline-derived CDR1 and CDR2 are SEHNR and FQNEAQ (reference sequence). In DNA form, the CDR3 reads TGTGCCAGCAGCTTAGTAAACCAGGGGACCGGGGTGCTGTTTTTT. Translation gives CASSLVNQGTGVLFF. The whole variable domain, filled in from reference TRBV7-9 and TRBJ2-2, reads DTGVSQNPRHKITKRGQNVTFRCDPISEHNRLYWYRQTLGQGPEFLTYFQNEAQLEKSRLLSDRFSAERPKGSFSTLEIQRTEQGDSAMYLCASSLVNQGTGVLFFGEGSRLTVL.

The sample holds many counts of this clonotype. The chain employs TRBV5-1 and TRBJ2-5, with D maybe TRBD1 (6 bases). Trimming shortened V by 0 bases and J by 1 base, and 7 bases separated the two germline ends. Looked up from germline, CDR1 is SGHRS and CDR2 is YFSETQ. This CDR3 comprises 14 residues. CDR3 in DNA: TGCGCCAGCAGCTTGGAAGGGGGCCAAGAGACCCAGTACTTC. This sequence encodes CASSLEGGQETQYF.

V is TRBV11-2 and J is TRBJ2-5; 7 nucleotides match TRBD2. Trimming at V came to 5 bases and at J to 2 bases, leaving 11 bases not matched to a gene. The CDR3 totals 16 residues. Germline V gives CDR1 SGHAT, CDR2 FQNNGV. CDR3 sequence reads: CASSPGSLAKQETQYF. The CDR3 DNA reads as TGTGCCAGCAGCCCCGGGTCACTAGCGAAGCAAGAGACCCAGTACTTC.

In this sample, this clonotype turned up many times. The chain links TRBV11-1 to TRBJ1-1; 7 nucleotides match TRBD1. There are 14 residues in the CDR3. V gave up 5 bases and J gave up 7 bases; unmatched junction bases: 10. The germline gives CDR1 SGHAT, CDR2 FQDESV (reference sequence). The DNA for the CDR3 is TGTGCCAGCAGCACACTGACAGGGCGAGGTGAAGCTTTCTTT. This translates into CASSTLTGRGEAFF.

This clonotype was recorded at least ten times. The CDR3 ends on some other residue instead of the conserved phenylalanine or tryptophan, so this is likely a read error. V is TRBV5-1 and J is TRBJ2-1; D perhaps matches TRBD1 (5 bases). Germline values: CDR1 SGHRS, CDR2 YFSETQ. V gave up 6 bases and J gave up 10 bases, with 11 bases separating them. CDR3 size: 11 residues. The CDR3: CASKGEHEQFS. For the CDR3, the DNA is TGCGCCAGCAAAGGGGAACACGAGCAGTTCTCC.

CDR3 DNA sequence: TGTGCCAGCAGTAGGGCAGGGGTAAGCACTGAAGCTTTCTTT. Translating it yields CASSRAGVSTEAFF. The chain combines TRBV28 with TRBJ1-1; tentatively, D is TRBD1 (6 bases). CDR3 size: 14 residues. Germline CDR1 and CDR2: MDHEN and SYDVKM. Trimming cost V 5 bases and J 4 bases, with 14 bases left between them.